This T cell receptor beta chain was found in a study of cytomegalovirus exposure and HLA in healthy donors. Study-wide results and limits: The sole available immune exposure information was CMV serostatus. Whilst most TCR sequences proved rare, a subset of public TCRs occurred across many donors. Some V segments, TRBV6-2 and TRBV6-3 among them, were indistinguishable and were therefore excluded.

Donors likely had unrecorded immune exposures despite being nominally healthy when sampled. A word on this clone: The antigen is undetermined.

V trimming: 0 bases; J trimming: 5 bases; junction bases outside the gene matches: 5. Germline V lookup: CDR1 SGHRS, CDR2 YFSETQ. The CDR3 contains 16 residues. With 60 Vbeta and 13 Jbeta primers, the PCR was carried out. Assay used: immunoSEQ multiplex PCR; TCRdb lists only in-frame clones, some missing. The table records approximately 150,000 clones, under 75% of them present only once. What was sequenced was PBMCs. The sequence was obtained from a woman in her sixties or seventies in good health and CMV-seropositive. The rearrangement links TRBV5-1 to TRBJ2-2; TRBD2 matches 9 bases. CDR3 region: CASSLAASGTTGELFF. The CDR3 DNA reads TGCGCCAGCAGCTTGGCGGCTAGCGGGACAACCGGGGAGCTGTTTTTT.